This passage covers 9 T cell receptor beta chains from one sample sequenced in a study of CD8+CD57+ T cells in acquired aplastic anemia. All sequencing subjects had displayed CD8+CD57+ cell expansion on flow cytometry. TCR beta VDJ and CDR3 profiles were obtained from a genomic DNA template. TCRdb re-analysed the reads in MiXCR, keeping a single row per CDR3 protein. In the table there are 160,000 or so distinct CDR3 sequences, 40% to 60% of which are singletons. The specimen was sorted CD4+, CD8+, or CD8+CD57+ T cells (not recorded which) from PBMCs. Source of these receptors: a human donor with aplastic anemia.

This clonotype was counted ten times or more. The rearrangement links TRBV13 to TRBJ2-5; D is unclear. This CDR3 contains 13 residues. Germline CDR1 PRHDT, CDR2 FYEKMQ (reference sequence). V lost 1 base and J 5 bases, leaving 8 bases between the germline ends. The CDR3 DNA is TGTGCCAGCAGCTTAGCAGGCTCGGAGACCCAGTACTTC. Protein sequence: CASSLAGSETQYF.

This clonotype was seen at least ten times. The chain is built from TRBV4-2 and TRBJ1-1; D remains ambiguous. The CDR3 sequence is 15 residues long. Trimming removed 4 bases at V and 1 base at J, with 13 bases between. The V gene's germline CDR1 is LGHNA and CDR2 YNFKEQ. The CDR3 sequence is CASSPPTGSNTEAFF. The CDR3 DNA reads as TGTGCCAGCAGCCCCCCAACGGGGTCGAACACTGAAGCTTTCTTT.

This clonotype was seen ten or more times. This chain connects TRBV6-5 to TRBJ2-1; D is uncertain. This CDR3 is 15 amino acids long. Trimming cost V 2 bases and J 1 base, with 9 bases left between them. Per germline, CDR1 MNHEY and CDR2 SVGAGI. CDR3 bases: TGTGCCAGCAGTTACAGTAGGCAGTCCTACAATGAGCAGTTCTTC. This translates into CASSYSRQSYNEQFF.

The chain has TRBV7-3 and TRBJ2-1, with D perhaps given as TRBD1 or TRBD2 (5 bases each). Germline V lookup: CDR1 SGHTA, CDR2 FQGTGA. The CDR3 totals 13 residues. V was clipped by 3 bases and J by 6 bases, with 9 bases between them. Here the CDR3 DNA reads TGTGCCAGCAGCTTCACGGGGCCCAATGAGCAGTTCTTC. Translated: CASSFTGPNEQFF.

CDR3 residues: CASSLQAGAYEQFF. The CDR3 nucleotides are TGTGCCAGCAGCTTGCAGGCGGGGGCGTATGAGCAGTTCTTC. This chain links TRBV5-4 with TRBJ2-1; D is perhaps TRBD2 (7 bases). The V end was cut by 1 base, the J end by 8 bases, with 13 bases between. The germline V gene encodes CDR1 SGHNT and CDR2 YYREEE (reference sequence). This CDR3 has 14 residues. Supplemented by reference TRBV5-4 and TRBJ2-1, the full variable domain reads ETGVTQSPTHLIKTRGQQVTLRCSSQSGHNTVSWYQQALGQGPQFIFQYYREEENGRGNFPPRFSGLQFPNYSSELNVNALELDDSALYLCASSLQAGAYEQFFGPGTRLTVL.

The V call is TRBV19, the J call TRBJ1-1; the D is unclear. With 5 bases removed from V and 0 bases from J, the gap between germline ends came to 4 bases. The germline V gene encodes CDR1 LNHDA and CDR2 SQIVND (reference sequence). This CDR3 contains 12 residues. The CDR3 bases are TGTGCCAGTAGTGTCCTGAACACTGAAGCTTTCTTT. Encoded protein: CASSVLNTEAFF.

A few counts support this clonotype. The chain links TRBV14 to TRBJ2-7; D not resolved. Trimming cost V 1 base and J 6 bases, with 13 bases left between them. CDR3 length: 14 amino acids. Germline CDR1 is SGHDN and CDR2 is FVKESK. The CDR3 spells CASSQAGPRAEQYF. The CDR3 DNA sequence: TGTGCCAGCAGCCAAGCTGGCCCAAGGGCCGAGCAGTACTTC.

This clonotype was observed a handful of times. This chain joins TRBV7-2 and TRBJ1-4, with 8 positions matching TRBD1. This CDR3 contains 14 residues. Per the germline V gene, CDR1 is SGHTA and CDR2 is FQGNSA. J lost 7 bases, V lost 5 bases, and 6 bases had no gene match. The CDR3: CASSAGGAGEKLFF. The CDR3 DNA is TGTGCCAGCAGCGCAGGGGGCGCGGGTGAAAAACTGTTTTTT.

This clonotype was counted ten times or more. The CDR3 DNA reads as TGCGCCAGCAGCCAAGAGCAGGACAGGGGAGGAGATACGCAGTATTTT. The encoded protein is CASSQEQDRGGDTQYF. The chain recombines TRBV4-1 with TRBJ2-3; 9 bases line up with TRBD1. CDR3 length: 16 amino acids. The V and J ends lost 0 bases and 5 bases, in that order; junction bases with no gene match: 6. The germline V gene encodes CDR1 MGHRA and CDR2 YSYEKL.